Listed below are T cell receptor beta chains from one sample, sequenced in a study of post-analysis software for immune sequencing data. Each CDR3 protein gets one entry after TCRdb re-called the PCR reads with MiXCR. The table lists hundreds of thousands of distinct CDR3 sequences, roughly 40% of them singletons. Sequencing was done on a sample of blood. These receptors were obtained from a girl between 5 and 17 years old with multiple sclerosis. The CDR3 runs from the conserved cysteine through the conserved F or W. The order of the fields is J gene, clone size, V gene, CDR3 protein. Expanded clones get a size class; other rows say once, few or many, or leave the size out.

TRBJ2-3,medium-sized,TRBV5-5,CASSPHLDTQYF
.,.,TRBV5-5,CASSLAWTGNIQYF
TRBJ2-3,few,TRBV27,CASIGFGADTQYF
TRBJ2-3,.,TRBV24-1,CATSETTSPSRSDTQYF
TRBJ2-1,few,TRBV4-1,CASSQEISGGGDEQFF
TRBJ1-4,.,TRBV6-5,CASSSFGRLFF
TRBJ1-2,few,TRBV10-3,CAISDMTRGGGGYTF
.,.,TRBV5-1,CASRPDPGQAYNEQYF
TRBJ1-2,.,TRBV6-5,CASSPDRGWANYGYTF
TRBJ2-5,.,TRBV10-3,CAITNRGQDEQYF
TRBJ2-3,.,TRBV12-3/TRBV12-4,CASRGLAGVADTQYF
TRBJ2-7,.,TRBV12-3/TRBV12-4,CASSSIHEDEQYF
TRBJ2-7,.,TRBV5-1,CASSFVVRDKTYEQYF
TRBJ2-1,.,TRBV20-1,CSAPTGRSGDNEQFF
TRBJ1-4,.,TRBV5-1,CASSLSRGVNEKLFF
TRBJ1-1,.,TRBV20-1,CSAREQGARMNTEAFF